This passage covers 13 T cell receptor beta chains from one sample sequenced in a study of OX40 agonist ivuxolimab in advanced cancers. The repertoire was sequenced with immunoSEQ multiplex PCR; TCRdb's copy has only in-frame clones and lacks some. This sample has 20,000 to 25,000 clones, with about nine tenths found just once. The sequencing used CD4+ or CD8+ T cells sorted from blood, collected in a trial of the OX40 agonist ivuxolimab. All receptors derive from an adult with an advanced solid tumor such as melanoma, head and neck, liver or kidney cancer.

The genes are TRBV19 and TRBJ2-1, with 7 nucleotides matching TRBD1. Germline CDR1 reads LNHDA; CDR2 reads SQIVND (reference sequence). The CDR3 consists of 18 residues. J was trimmed by 4 bases and V by 4 bases; bases with no gene match: 16. The CDR3 DNA is TGTGCCAGTAGTACCGACGACAGGGCCGCCCCCACGTACAATGAGCAGTTCTTC. Its protein is CASSTDDRAAPTYNEQFF.

The CDR3 reads CASSEAKAGEGYNEQFF. CDR3 sequence (DNA): TGTGCCAGCAGCGAAGCTAAGGCGGGAGAGGGCTACAATGAGCAGTTCTTC. The chain uses TRBV5-5 and TRBJ2-1; 7 nucleotides line up with TRBD2. With V trimmed by 4 bases and J by 3 bases, 13 bases remained unmatched. The CDR3 sequence is 17 residues long. From germline, CDR1 is SGHKS and CDR2 YYEKEE (reference sequence).

This clone was counted only a few times. The V call is TRBV7-8, the J call TRBJ2-1; 9 bases line up with TRBD2. V dropped 5 bases and J dropped 10; count of bases not matched to a gene: 15. The CDR3 totals 16 residues. The germline V gene encodes CDR1 SGHVS and CDR2 FQNEAQ. CDR3 region: CASSPWGLAGPGEQFF. CDR3 nucleotide sequence: TGTGCCAGCAGCCCGTGGGGGCTAGCGGGACCGGGGGAGCAGTTCTTC.

Points on this clone: The sample has other DNA sequences that encode this CDR3 too. The chain is built from TRBV10-3 and TRBJ1-4; 8 nucleotides agree with TRBD1. The CDR3 has 14 amino acids. Germline V CDR1 and CDR2: ENHRY, SYGVKD. Trimming cost V 2 bases and J 9 bases; bases outside gene matches: 5. CDR3 amino acids: CAISEGGTGQKLFF. Written as DNA, the CDR3 is TGTGCCATCAGTGAGGGAGGGACAGGACAAAAACTGTTTTTT.

CDR3 bases: TGTGCCTGGGGGCGCGCCGCCCTGATCACAGATACGCAGTATTTT. It specifies CAWGRAALITDTQYF. This rearrangement joins TRBV30 to TRBJ2-3; D call uncertain. Trimming shortened V by 5 bases and J by 2 bases, and 17 bases separated the two germline ends. The CDR3 runs 15 residues. CDR1 is GTSNPN, CDR2 SVGIG, per germline (reference sequence).

This chain links TRBV18 with TRBJ1-5, with TRBD1 as a possible D gene (5 bases). The CDR3 has 16 residues. Trimming left V 4 bases short and J 0 bases short, with 13 bases between. Germline V gene lookup returns CDR1 KGHSH and CDR2 LQKENI. The CDR3 spells CASSLRRVYSNQPQHF. The CDR3 nucleotides read TGTGCCAGCTCACTACGCAGGGTTTATAGCAATCAGCCCCAGCATTTT.

The V and J genes are TRBV9 and TRBJ1-2; D is ambiguous. The ends were cut back, 1 base at V and 4 bases at J, with 5 bases in the middle. This CDR3 region has 12 residues. CDR1 SGDLS and CDR2 YYNGEE come from the germline V gene. The CDR3 region is CASSVSLYGYTF. In DNA, the CDR3 is TGTGCCAGCAGCGTAAGCCTCTATGGCTACACCTTC.

The chain has TRBV5-4 and TRBJ1-4; D is perhaps TRBD1 (6 bases). Between the trimmed V and J ends, which lost 0 bases and 8 bases, there was a span of 8 bases. Germline assignment: CDR1 SGHNT and CDR2 YYREEE (reference sequence). The CDR3 is 13 residues long. DNA for the CDR3: TGTGCCAGCAGCTTGGAGGGGGAAGAAAAACTGTTTTTT. As protein: CASSLEGEEKLFF.

This chain's CDR3 is CASSLGRDSDQPQHF. The CDR3, as DNA: TGTGCCAGCAGCTTAGGCCGGGACAGCGATCAGCCCCAGCATTTT. The J gene is TRBJ1-5, the V gene TRBV13; 7 positions match TRBD1. Unmatched junction bases numbered 4, after V lost 0 bases and J lost 5 bases. Per the germline V gene, CDR1 is PRHDT and CDR2 is FYEKMQ (reference sequence). This CDR3 is 15 amino acids long.

The chain couples TRBV29-1 to TRBJ2-7, with 10 bases that match TRBD1. CDR3 size: 14 residues. Per the germline V gene, CDR1 is SQVTM and CDR2 is ANQGSEA. V shed 7 bases, J shed 2 bases, and the junction held 8 bases outside the gene matches. The CDR3 loop reads CSGIGGQGTYEQYF. Written as DNA, the CDR3 is TGCAGCGGGATCGGGGGACAGGGGACCTACGAGCAGTACTTC.

The V call is TRBV13, the J call TRBJ2-5; 10 positions match TRBD2. In germline, CDR1 is PRHDT, CDR2 FYEKMQ (reference sequence). With V trimmed by 0 bases and J by 3 bases, 4 bases remained unmatched. The CDR3 is made up of 16 amino acids. CDR3 sequence: CASSLGLAGDEETQYF. CDR3 DNA sequence: TGTGCCAGCAGCTTAGGGCTAGCGGGGGATGAAGAGACCCAGTACTTC.

The chain carries TRBV4-1 and TRBJ1-2; D is undetermined. The CDR3 is made up of 13 amino acids. Germline V gives CDR1 MGHRA, CDR2 YSYEKL. V lost 5 bases and J 8 bases, leaving 15 bases between the germline ends. Here the CDR3 reads CASSNNALRGYTF. The CDR3 DNA reads TGCGCCAGCAGCAACAATGCTCTGAGGGGCTACACCTTC.

The J gene is TRBJ2-1, the V gene TRBV27; 11 bases are a match to TRBD2. This CDR3 comprises 17 residues. Germline-derived CDR1 and CDR2 are MNHEY and SMNVEV (reference sequence). J was trimmed by 5 bases and V by 5 bases; bases with no gene match: 11. CDR3 residues: CASSRIPGLAVDNEQFF. CDR3 nucleotide sequence: TGTGCCAGCAGTAGAATCCCGGGACTAGCGGTAGACAATGAGCAGTTCTTC.